This entry is about one T cell receptor (beta chain). Its antigen is not known. The table came from immunoSEQ multiplex PCR; TCRdb's copy has only in-frame clones and leaves some out. This table holds approximately 100,000 clones, 80% to 90% found once. The sample comes from a study of T cell responses to AZD1222 COVID-19 vaccine. The CDR3 has 13 amino acids. Germline V lookup: CDR1 SGHTA, CDR2 FQGNSA. The V and J ends lost 4 bases and 7 bases respectively, with 13 bases between them. General observations from the study: Distributed over spike, vaccine-associated CD4 TCRs predominated at 160-218 and 743-854. Following two doses of AZD1222, Spike-specific TCR breadth and depth rose. No day 14 peak samples; only post-peak repertoires were characterized.

This receptor was taken from an adult in good health. Sequencing was performed on peripheral blood, taken on day 0 of AZD1222 vaccination. The chain is built from TRBV7-2 and TRBJ1-2; D perhaps matches TRBD1 (5 bases). CDR3 loop: CASSSRARVGYTF. The DNA of the CDR3 is TGTGCCAGCAGCTCCAGAGCCAGGGTTGGCTACACCTTC.